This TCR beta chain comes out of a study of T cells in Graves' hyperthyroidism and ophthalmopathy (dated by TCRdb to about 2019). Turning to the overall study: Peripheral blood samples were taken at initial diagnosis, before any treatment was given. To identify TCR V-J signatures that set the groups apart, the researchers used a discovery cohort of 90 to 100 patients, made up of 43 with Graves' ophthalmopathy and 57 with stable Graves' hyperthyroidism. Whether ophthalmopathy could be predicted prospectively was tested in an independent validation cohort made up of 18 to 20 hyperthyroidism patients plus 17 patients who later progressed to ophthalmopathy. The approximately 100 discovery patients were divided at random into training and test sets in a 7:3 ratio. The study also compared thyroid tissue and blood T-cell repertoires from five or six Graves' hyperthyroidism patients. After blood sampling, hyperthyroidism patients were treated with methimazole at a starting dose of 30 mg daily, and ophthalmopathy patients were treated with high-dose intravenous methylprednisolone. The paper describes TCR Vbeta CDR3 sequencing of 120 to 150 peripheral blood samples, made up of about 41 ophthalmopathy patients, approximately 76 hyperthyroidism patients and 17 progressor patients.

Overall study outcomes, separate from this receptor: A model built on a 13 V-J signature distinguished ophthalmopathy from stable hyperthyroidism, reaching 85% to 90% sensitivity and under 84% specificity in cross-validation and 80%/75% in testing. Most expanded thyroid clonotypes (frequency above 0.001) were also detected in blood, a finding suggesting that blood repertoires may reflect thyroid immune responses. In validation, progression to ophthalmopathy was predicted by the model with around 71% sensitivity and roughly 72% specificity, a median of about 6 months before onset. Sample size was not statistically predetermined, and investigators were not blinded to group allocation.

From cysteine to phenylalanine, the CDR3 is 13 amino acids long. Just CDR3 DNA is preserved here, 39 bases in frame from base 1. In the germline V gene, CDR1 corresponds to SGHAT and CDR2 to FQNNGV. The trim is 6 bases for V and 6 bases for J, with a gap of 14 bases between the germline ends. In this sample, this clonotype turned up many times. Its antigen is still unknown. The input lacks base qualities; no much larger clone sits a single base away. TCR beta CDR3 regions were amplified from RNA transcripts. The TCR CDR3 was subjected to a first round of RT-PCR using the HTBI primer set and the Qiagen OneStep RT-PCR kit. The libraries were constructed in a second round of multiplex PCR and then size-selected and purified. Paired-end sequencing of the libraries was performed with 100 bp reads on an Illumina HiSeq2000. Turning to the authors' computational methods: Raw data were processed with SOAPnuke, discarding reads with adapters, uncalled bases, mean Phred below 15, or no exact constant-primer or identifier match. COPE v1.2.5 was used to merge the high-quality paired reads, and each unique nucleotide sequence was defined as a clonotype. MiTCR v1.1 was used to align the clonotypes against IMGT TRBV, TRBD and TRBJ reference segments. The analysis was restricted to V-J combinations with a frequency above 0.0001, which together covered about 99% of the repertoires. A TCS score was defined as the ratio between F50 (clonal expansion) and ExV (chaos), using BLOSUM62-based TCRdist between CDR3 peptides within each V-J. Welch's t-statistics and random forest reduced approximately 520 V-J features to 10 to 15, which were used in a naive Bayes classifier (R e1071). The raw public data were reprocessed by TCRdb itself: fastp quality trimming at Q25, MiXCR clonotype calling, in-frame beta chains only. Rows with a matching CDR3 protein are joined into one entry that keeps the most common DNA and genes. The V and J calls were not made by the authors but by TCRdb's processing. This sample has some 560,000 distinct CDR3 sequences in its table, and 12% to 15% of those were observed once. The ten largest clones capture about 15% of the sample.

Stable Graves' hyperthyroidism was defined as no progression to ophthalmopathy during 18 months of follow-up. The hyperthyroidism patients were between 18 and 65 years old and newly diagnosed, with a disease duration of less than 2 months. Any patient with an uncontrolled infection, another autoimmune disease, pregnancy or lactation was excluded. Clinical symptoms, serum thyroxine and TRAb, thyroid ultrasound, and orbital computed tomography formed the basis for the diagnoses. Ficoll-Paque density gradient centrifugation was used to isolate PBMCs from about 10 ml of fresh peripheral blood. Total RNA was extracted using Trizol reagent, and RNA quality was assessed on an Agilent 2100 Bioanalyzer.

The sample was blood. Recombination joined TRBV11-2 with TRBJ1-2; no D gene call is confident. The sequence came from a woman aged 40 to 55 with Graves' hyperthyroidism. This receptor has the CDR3 CASSSHTMDGYTF. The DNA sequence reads TGTGCCAGCAGTTCACATACGATGGATGGCTACACCTTC.